Listed below are T cell receptor beta chains from one sample, sequenced in a study of T cells in tuberculosis. Generated by immunoSEQ multiplex PCR, the TCRdb table keeps only in-frame clones and is missing some. The repertoire holds 55,000 to 70,000 clones, with under 90% as singletons. The sequenced sample consisted of CD1b-GMM tetramer-negative cells sorted from PBMCs. The receptors shown here come from an adult woman with latent tuberculosis. Each CDR3 is given without its conserved first and last residue. A clone size is listed for some rows: how often the clone was seen (once, few, many), or a class if it is expanded.

j_gene	abundance	v_gene	CDR3aa
TRBJ2-1	NA	TRBV6-5	ASSPGTPRANEQF
NA	NA	TRBV18	ASSPNSYEQY
TRBJ1-1	NA	TRBV6-1	ASQSTLGDTEAF
TRBJ1-6	NA	TRBV14	ASSNRVPQDSPLH
TRBJ1-2	NA	TRBV7-9	ASSRRDPGGIGLGYT
TRBJ2-2	once	TRBV7-6	ASSPGRVEF
TRBJ1-1	NA	TRBV30	AWRRTANTEAF
TRBJ2-7	few	TRBV6-5	ASSLGGGPYEQY
TRBJ1-1	NA	TRBV5-5	ASSIRGGGTEAF
TRBJ2-1	NA	TRBV4-3	ASSQEPTSPNNEQF
TRBJ1-4	few	TRBV5-1	ASSGGGRGNNEKLF
TRBJ2-3	few	TRBV7-9	ASSLAERGITDTQY
TRBJ2-3	NA	TRBV7-3	ASSSTGRVDTQY
TRBJ1-1	NA	TRBV7-8	ASTLTGGSQNTEAF
TRBJ1-4	NA	TRBV19	ASSTGSTNEKLF
TRBJ2-7	NA	TRBV7-2	ASGRTAGEQY
TRBJ2-7	NA	TRBV11-2	ASSSRQGYEQY
TRBJ1-4	once	TRBV4-1	ASSPMWRREKLF
TRBJ1-1	NA	TRBV7-2	ASSLYGFGAF
TRBJ2-1	NA	TRBV19	ASSIFKRQGGSSYNEQF
TRBJ1-2	NA	TRBV4-3	ASSQSRQALNYGYT
TRBJ1-2	NA	TRBV5-5	ASSAGTGLYGYT
TRBJ2-7	NA	TRBV28	ASSSPSGTGVEQY
TRBJ1-1	NA	TRBV6-4	ASSAKADTEAF
TRBJ2-7	few	TRBV28	ASRRTSGSSYEQY
TRBJ1-2	NA	TRBV28	ASSTNPRTGYGYT
TRBJ1-1	NA	TRBV23-1	ASSQYDRGWTEAF
TRBJ2-3	NA	TRBV27	ASSLLAGEWIDTQY
TRBJ2-7	NA	TRBV4-2	ASSLKQGAYEQY
TRBJ1-4	NA	TRBV18	ASSLLSRTATNEKLF
TRBJ2-1	NA	TRBV4-2	ASSPGQAPMRAQSYNEQF
TRBJ2-2	NA	TRBV7-2	ASSSPTSATGELF
TRBJ2-3	NA	TRBV19	ASSLQGWGTDTQY
TRBJ2-7	NA	TRBV5-1	ASSLSGEQY
NA	NA	TRBV5-1	ASSPRDTGELF
TRBJ1-1	NA	TRBV5-6	ASSLAPGGGTEAF
TRBJ1-1	NA	TRBV5-1	ASSLAGMNTEAF
TRBJ2-3	NA	TRBV19	ASSLQGLNSDTQY
TRBJ1-2	NA	TRBV14	ASSPGMTAYGYT
TRBJ2-4	NA	TRBV2	ASSLDRGRQNIQY
TRBJ1-4	once	TRBV28	ASSLRGAGEKLF
TRBJ1-2	NA	TRBV7-9	ASRAGTDNGYT
TRBJ2-3	once	TRBV7-7	ASSRDSGTDTQY
TRBJ2-7	NA	TRBV5-6	ASSRRRQGAINEQY
TRBJ1-2	NA	TRBV18	ASSPEGGYGYT
TRBJ2-7	NA	TRBV29-1	SVHVGTGVYEQY
TRBJ2-5	once	TRBV7-8	ASSLQRLEGIQY